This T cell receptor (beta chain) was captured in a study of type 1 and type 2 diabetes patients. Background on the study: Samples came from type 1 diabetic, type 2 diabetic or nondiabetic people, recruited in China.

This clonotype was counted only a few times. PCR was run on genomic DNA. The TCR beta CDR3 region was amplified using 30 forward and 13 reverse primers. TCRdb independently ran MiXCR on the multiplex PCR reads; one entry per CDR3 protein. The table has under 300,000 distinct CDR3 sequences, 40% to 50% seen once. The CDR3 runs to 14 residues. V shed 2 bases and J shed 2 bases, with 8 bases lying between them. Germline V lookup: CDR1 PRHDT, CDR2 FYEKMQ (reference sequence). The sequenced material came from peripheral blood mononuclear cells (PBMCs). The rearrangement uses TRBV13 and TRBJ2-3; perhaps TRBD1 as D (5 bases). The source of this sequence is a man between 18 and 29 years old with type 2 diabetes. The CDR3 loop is CASSLRQHTDTQYF. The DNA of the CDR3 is TGTGCCAGCAGCTTACGACAGCACACAGATACGCAGTATTTT.